The rows below give T cell receptor beta chains drawn from one sample of a study of Graves' ophthalmopathy and Graves' hyperthyroidism. TCRdb reanalysed the multiplex PCR reads using MiXCR and keeps one entry per CDR3 protein. The sample includes almost 400,000 distinct CDR3 sequences, approximately 16% seen only once; the top ten take about 1.4%. The sample comprised peripheral blood. The receptors originated from a young woman with Graves' ophthalmopathy. The CDR3 runs from the conserved cysteine through the conserved F or W. D genes are given only for firm matches. Some rows have no size entry. The others give once, few or many, or a class for an expanded clone.

clone_size,d_call,j_call,v_call,cdr3_nt,cdr3_aa
many,TRBD1,TRBJ2-5,TRBV6-2/TRBV6-3,TGTGCCAGCAGCAAGACAGGGGAGGAGGAGACCCAGTACTTC,CASSKTGEEETQYF
many,TRBD2,TRBJ2-5,TRBV28,TGTGCCAGCAGTTTATTGGGGGCGGGAGGGTCGGAAGAGACCCAGTACTTC,CASSLLGAGGSEETQYF
few,NA,TRBJ1-1,TRBV6-1,TGTGCCAGCAGTGACTTGGACCTGTCGGTTTTTATGGCTTTCTTT,CASSDLDLSVFMAFF
many,NA,TRBJ1-1,TRBV28,TGTGCCAGCAGTTTATCAGGAATGAACACTGAAGCTTTCTTT,CASSLSGMNTEAFF
many,NA,TRBJ2-7,TRBV20-1,TGCAGTGCTAGAGATACATCACGCGAGCAGTACTTC,CSARDTSREQYF
NA,TRBD1,TRBJ1-1,TRBV15,TGTGCCACCAGCAAAGGACAGGGTAGAGAAGCTTTCTTT,CATSKGQGREAFF
many,TRBD1,TRBJ1-1,TRBV6-2/TRBV6-3,TGTGCCAGCAGCGCGGGGTTTGGGACAGTGAACACTGAAGCTTTCTTT,CASSAGFGTVNTEAFF
many,NA,TRBJ1-5,TRBV18,TGTGCCAGCTCAACCTCGGCGGCCTATCAGCCCCAGCATTTT,CASSTSAAYQPQHF
many,NA,TRBJ1-1,TRBV20-1,TGCAGTGCCCCACCTCACACCTGGGCTGGTGAAGCTTTCTTT,CSAPPHTWAGEAFF
many,TRBD1,TRBJ1-2,TRBV10-3,TGTGCCGCTATGGCCCTCGGACAGGGCTCTAACTATGGCTACACCTTC,CAAMALGQGSNYGYTF
many,TRBD1,TRBJ1-1,TRBV19,TGTGCCAGTAGTCCACGACGGGACAGTGGGACTGAAGCTTTCTTT,CASSPRRDSGTEAFF
NA,NA,TRBJ1-5,TRBV4-3,TGCGCCAGCAGCCAAGAAACCTCCCAGGGTGAGCCCCAGCATTTT,CASSQETSQGEPQHF
NA,TRBD1,TRBJ2-7,TRBV18,TGTGCCAGCTCACCGTCGACAGGGGATCGCTACGAGCAGTACTTC,CASSPSTGDRYEQYF
many,TRBD2,TRBJ2-5,TRBV2,TGTGCCAGCAGTGAAGGGCTAGCGGGAGGCTGGGAGACCCAGTACTTC,CASSEGLAGGWETQYF
NA,NA,TRBJ2-5,TRBV7-2,TGTGCCAGCAGCTTCGCCGGCCGGGGGACACGGACCCAGTACTTC,CASSFAGRGTRTQYF
many,TRBD2,TRBJ2-5,TRBV30,TGTGCCTGGAGTGATTGGGCTAGCGGGAGGCCCGGTCAAGAGACCCAGTACTTC,CAWSDWASGRPGQETQYF
few,TRBD2,TRBJ2-7,TRBV4-1,TGCGCCAGCAGCCAAGCGGGACTAGCGGGGATCTACGAGCAGTACTTC,CASSQAGLAGIYEQYF
many,NA,TRBJ2-7,TRBV24-1,TGTGCCACCAGTGATCCCAGCGGAGACGAGCAGTACTTC,CATSDPSGDEQYF
NA,NA,TRBJ2-6,TRBV6-1,TGTGCCAGCAGCGACCACTCTGGGGCCAACGTCCTGACTTTC,CASSDHSGANVLTF
NA,NA,TRBJ2-5,TRBV28,TGTGCCAGCAGTTTGGGGGTTTACAAAGAGACCCAGTACTTC,CASSLGVYKETQYF
NA,NA,TRBJ2-7,TRBV2,TGTGCCAGCGTACGGTCGGGCGAGCAGTACTTC,CASVRSGEQYF
many,NA,TRBJ2-7,TRBV11-2,TGTGCCAGCAGCTTTAGACGGAACTACGAGCAGTACTTC,CASSFRRNYEQYF
NA,TRBD1,TRBJ2-5,TRBV12-3/TRBV12-4,TGTGCCAGCAGGGGACAGGGAGGACAAGAGACCCAGTACTTC,CASRGQGGQETQYF
many,NA,TRBJ1-3,TRBV27,TGTGCCAGCAGTGAGCATGACGGGTTCTCTGGAAACACCATATATTTT,CASSEHDGFSGNTIYF
many,NA,TRBJ1-2,TRBV7-2,TGTGCCAGCAGCTTCGGACTCCGGGACTTGGGGGGCACCTTC,CASSFGLRDLGGTF
many,TRBD1,TRBJ2-5,TRBV20-1,TGCAGTGCTAGAGCGCCAGACAGGGTGAACCAGTACTTC,CSARAPDRVNQYF
NA,TRBD1,TRBJ2-5,TRBV15,TGTGCCACCAGCCCCGAGGGACAGCAAGAGACCCAGTACTTC,CATSPEGQQETQYF
few,NA,TRBJ2-2,TRBV4-3,TGCGCCAGCAGCAGTTCGGATCTAGTAGCGCCCGGGGAGCTGTTTTTT,CASSSSDLVAPGELFF
many,TRBD1,TRBJ2-7,TRBV12-3/TRBV12-4,TGTGCCAGCAGTCCAGGGGGCGCGGCCTACGAGCAGTACTTC,CASSPGGAAYEQYF
NA,NA,TRBJ1-1,TRBV19,TGTGCCAGTAGTATGCGAGAACCGAACACTGAAGCTTTCTTT,CASSMREPNTEAFF
many,NA,TRBJ1-5,TRBV29-1,TGCAGCGTTAAAGGGCGGAATCAGCCCCAGCATTTT,CSVKGRNQPQHF